This T cell receptor (beta chain) was retrieved from a study of T-cell memory formation after mild COVID-19. As for the study in general: Each donor largely had its own TCR clusters. General study findings and limits: Proof of SARS-CoV-2 specificity was absent for the second-wave clones that crested on day 37.

MiXCR was run by TCRdb on the 5' RACE reads, yielding one entry per CDR3 protein. The sample contains hundreds of thousands of distinct CDR3 sequences, roughly 22% of which appear only once. V was cut by 5 bases and J by 12 bases, with 11 bases left in between. This CDR3 has 11 amino acids. Of note for this clonotype: Its antigen is unidentified.

Sequences were obtained from PBMCs or a T cell subset sorted from them (not recorded which). This clonotype originated in an adult woman who had mild COVID-19 (a few samples of this study predate the infection). Cell type and time point are not known. J is TRBJ2-1 and V is TRBV12-3 or TRBV12-4; tentatively, D is TRBD2 (5 bases). CDR3 in amino acids: CASSRRDWQFF. CDR3 coding DNA: TGTGCCAGCAGTCGACGGGATTGGCAGTTCTTC.